The clone carrying this T cell receptor (beta chain) was observed many times. As yet, its antigen is unknown. This CDR3 region has 16 residues. The J segment lost 4 bases and the V segment lost 2 bases, leaving 8 bases of the junction unmatched. Germline CDR1 is KGHDR and CDR2 is SFDVKD. The data originate from a study of neurological immune-mediated disorders. A total of 2 million PBMCs stored at -80 degrees C provided the unsorted libraries. 5'RACE with 10-nucleotide random UMIs produced the cDNA. Using its own MiXCR run on the 5' RACE reads, TCRdb lists one record per CDR3 protein. This table holds 55,000 to 75,000 distinct CDR3 sequences, about 13% found once. Study findings and constraints: Multiple sclerosis patients had less TCR clonal expansion than even healthy controls, unlike HTLV-1-associated myelopathy. Because no CDR3 amino acid sequences were shared across subjects by expanded clones, private repertoires were suggested in all groups.

The sequencing sample was made of PBMCs. This sequence originates from an older woman with HTLV-1-associated myelopathy (HAM/TSP). The chain recombines TRBV24-1 with TRBJ2-5; 8 bases map to TRBD1. The CDR3 DNA is TGTGCCACCAGTGATTCCGGACAGGGAAGGGGAGAGACCCAGTACTTC. Translated: CATSDSGQGRGETQYF.